The 27 T cell receptor beta chains given below trace back to one sample, sequenced in a study of shared clonotypes between healthy human individuals. Method: immunoSEQ multiplex PCR; TCRdb's copy keeps in-frame clones and lacks some. This table has about 95,000 clones, about two thirds appearing once. Specimen: memory CD8+ T cells sorted from blood. The subset here: CD45RO+ cells pooled with CCR7-negative TemRA cells. Every receptor here comes from a man aged 25 to 45 in good health.

This clone was recorded only once. The chain employs TRBV7-8 and TRBJ1-1; TRBD1 matches 8 bases. The CDR3 consists of 14 residues. J gave up 9 bases and V 1 base, and 7 bases lay outside the gene matches. Germline V gene data show CDR1 as SGHVS and CDR2 as FQNEAQ. The CDR3 loop reads CASSLVGRGHKAFF. CDR3 bases: TGTGCCAGCAGCTTAGTTGGCAGGGGGCATAAAGCTTTCTTT.

The chain is built from TRBV4-2 and TRBJ1-1; D uncertain. Trimming took 3 bases from V and 2 from J, leaving 7 bases between them. This CDR3 contains 13 residues. Germline CDR1 reads LGHNA; CDR2 reads YNFKEQ. The CDR3 loop is CASSHAVNTEAFF. The CDR3 DNA follows: TGTGCCAGCAGCCATGCGGTTAACACTGAAGCTTTCTTT.

The chain recombines TRBV7-2 with TRBJ2-5; D remains unclear. The CDR3 sequence is 12 residues long. V lost 2 bases and J lost 5, with 6 bases in between. In germline, CDR1 is SGHTA, CDR2 FQGNSA. The CDR3 DNA reads TGTGCCAGCAGCTTAAGTTTCGAGACCCAGTACTTC. Its translation: CASSLSFETQYF.

CDR3 DNA sequence: TGTGCCAGCAGCCCCCATGGCTACGAGCAGTACTTC. Protein product: CASSPHGYEQYF. This sequence joins TRBV14 and TRBJ2-7, with D hard to call. CDR1 and CDR2 (germline): SGHDN, FVKESK. The CDR3 sequence is 12 residues long. Trimming shortened V by 4 bases and J by 3 bases, and 7 bases separated the two germline ends. The whole variable domain, filled in from reference TRBV14 and TRBJ2-7, reads EAGVTQFPSHSVIEKGQTVTLRCDPISGHDNLYWYRRVMGKEIKFLLHFVKESKQDESGMPNNRFLAERTGGTYSTLKVQPAELEDSGVYFCASSPHGYEQYFGPGTRLTVT.

The chain has TRBV2 and TRBJ2-7, with TRBD1 as a possible D gene (5 bases). The CDR3 totals 12 residues. Deletions cut 6 bases from V and 3 bases from J, with 9 bases between. CDR1 and CDR2 from the germline V gene are SNHLY and FYNNEI. CDR3 sequence reads: CASRADSYEQYF. The CDR3 region has the DNA TGTGCCAGCAGAGCCGACAGCTACGAGCAGTACTTC.

The chain is built from TRBV6-1 and TRBJ2-7, with D perhaps matching TRBD1 (6 bases). Between the trimmed V and J ends, which lost 2 bases and 6 bases, there was a span of 20 bases. Per the germline V gene, CDR1 is MNHNS and CDR2 is SASEGT. The CDR3 has 16 amino acids. CDR3 bases: TGTGCCAGCAGTGAAAGGCTGAGACAGGCCGCCCTCGAGCAGTACTTC. It translates to CASSERLRQAALEQYF.

V usage is TRBV6-5 and J usage is TRBJ1-3; D uncertain. The V and J ends lost 8 bases and 1 base respectively, with 6 bases between them. Looked up from germline, CDR1 is MNHEY and CDR2 is SVGAGI. CDR3 length: 12 amino acids. The CDR3 bases are TGTGCCAGCGGGAGGTCTGGAAACACCATATATTTT. Its translation: CASGRSGNTIYF.

This clone was recorded many times. The chain couples TRBV27 to TRBJ2-1; the match to TRBD2 covers 9 bases. With V trimmed by 8 bases and J by 4 bases, 9 bases remained unmatched. The CDR3 has 15 residues. Germline assignment: CDR1 MNHEY and CDR2 SMNVEV (reference sequence). CDR3 nucleotides: TGTGCCAGCGCTGAAGCGGGAGGTTTTTACAATGAGCAGTTCTTC. Its protein product is CASAEAGGFYNEQFF.

The chain uses TRBV11-2 and TRBJ2-7, with TRBD1 matching over 9 bases. CDR1 is SGHAT, CDR2 FQNNGV, per germline. J was trimmed by 4 bases and V by 3 bases; bases with no gene match: 1. The CDR3 loop spans 13 amino acids. The CDR3 reads CASSLDRGYEQYF. CDR3 bases: TGTGCCAGCAGCTTGGACAGGGGTTACGAGCAGTACTTC.

J is TRBJ1-2 and V is TRBV5-4; 8 bases map to TRBD1. This CDR3 has 13 amino acids. Trimming at V came to 5 bases and at J to 4 bases, leaving 4 bases not matched to a gene. Germline-derived CDR1 and CDR2 are SGHNT and YYREEE (reference sequence). CDR3 residues: CASRYTGGYGYTF. The CDR3 region has the DNA TGTGCCAGCAGGTACACAGGGGGCTATGGCTACACCTTC.

This clone turned up a few times. The chain employs TRBV9 and TRBJ1-2, with D maybe TRBD1 (5 bases). V lost 0 bases to trimming and J lost 4 bases, with 10 bases between them. The length of the CDR3 is 14 residues. Looked up from germline, CDR1 is SGDLS and CDR2 is YYNGEE. The CDR3 sequence is CASSVGGGLYGYTF. Written as DNA, the CDR3 is TGTGCCAGCAGCGTAGGTGGGGGTCTCTATGGCTACACCTTC.

This sequence joins TRBV5-1 and TRBJ2-1; D is perhaps TRBD2 (7 bases). Trimming took off 2 bases at V and 1 base at J, with 10 bases between the two ends. Germline V gene sequence: CDR1 SGHRS, CDR2 YFSETQ. This CDR3 has 15 amino acids. Here the CDR3 reads CASSLQGGSYNEQFF. Here the CDR3 DNA reads TGCGCCAGCAGCTTACAGGGAGGGTCCTACAATGAGCAGTTCTTC.

About this clone: At one of its ends the junction is not consistent with the germline gene, which may arise from a read error. The chain joins TRBV10-2 to TRBJ2-5; either TRBD1 or TRBD2 may fit D (6 bases each). Germline CDR1 reads WSHSY; CDR2 reads SAAADI. CDR3 length: 18 residues. The CDR3 DNA follows: TGCGCCAGCAGAGAGTTTCCTTCTGTGGGGGGCGAAAAAGAGACCCAGTACTTC. This gives the protein CASREFPSVGGEKETQYF.

This rearrangement joins TRBV7-8 to TRBJ2-1, with 8 bases aligning to TRBD2. Germline V gene data show CDR1 as SGHVS and CDR2 as FQNEAQ. The CDR3 sequence is 16 residues long. Losses at the gene ends were 1 base for V and 3 bases for J; bases not matched to a gene: 5. CDR3 in amino acids: CASSLGSAGVYNEQFF. In nucleotides, the CDR3 is TGTGCCAGCAGCTTAGGCTCAGCGGGAGTCTACAATGAGCAGTTCTTC.

The V call is TRBV6-6, the J call TRBJ2-7; TRBD2 matches 10 bases. CDR3 size: 16 residues. The germline V gene encodes CDR1 MNHNY and CDR2 SVGAGI (reference sequence). Germline trimming cut 2 bases from V and 3 bases from J; bases unmatched to any gene: 7. The chain's CDR3 is CASSYLRGTSDYEQYF. CDR3 sequence (DNA): TGTGCCAGCAGTTACCTACGCGGGACTAGCGACTACGAGCAGTACTTC.

The chain uses TRBV11-2 and TRBJ2-7; D remains ambiguous. Germline CDR1 SGHAT, CDR2 FQNNGV. This CDR3 spans 14 amino acids. V was clipped by 1 base and J by 6 bases, with 13 bases between them. CDR3 loop: CASSLAGPTGEQYF. As DNA, the CDR3 is TGTGCCAGCAGCTTAGCGGGCCCGACGGGCGAGCAGTACTTC.

V is TRBV14 and J is TRBJ2-6, with 8 bases matching TRBD1. V trimming: 5 bases; J trimming: 1 base; junction bases outside the gene matches: 7. The CDR3 consists of 17 residues. Germline CDR1 reads SGHDN; CDR2 reads FVKESK. In nucleotides, the CDR3 is TGTGCCAGCAGCTTCAGGGGGCTGGGGTCTGGGGCCAACGTCCTGACTTTC. Residues: CASSFRGLGSGANVLTF. Together with reference TRBV14 and TRBJ2-6, the CDR3 gives the full variable domain: EAGVTQFPSHSVIEKGQTVTLRCDPISGHDNLYWYRRVMGKEIKFLLHFVKESKQDESGMPNNRFLAERTGGTYSTLKVQPAELEDSGVYFCASSFRGLGSGANVLTFGAGSRLTVL.

The V and J genes are TRBV10-2 and TRBJ2-7; 9 bases agree with TRBD2. The junction had 2 bases not matched to a gene; V was cut back by 2 bases and J by 6 bases. The length of the CDR3 is 13 residues. Germline CDR1 is WSHSY and CDR2 is SAAADI. CDR3 nucleotides: TGCGCCAGCAGTGAGGGTAGCGGGAGCGAGCAGTACTTC. The encoded protein is CASSEGSGSEQYF.

This clone was observed a handful of times. The rearrangement links TRBV6-5 to TRBJ1-2; D not resolved. Germline V gene data show CDR1 as MNHEY and CDR2 as SVGAGI. The V and J ends lost 5 bases and 3 bases respectively, with 7 bases between them. This CDR3 is built from 12 residues. Written as DNA, the CDR3 is TGTGCCAGCAGTGCAGCCGACTATGGCTACACCTTC. Translating it yields CASSAADYGYTF.

This clone was observed a handful of times. V is TRBV7-2 and J is TRBJ1-2, with TRBD1 matching over 10 bases. The V segment lost 5 bases and the J segment 12 bases; nucleotides outside the gene matches: 15. From germline, CDR1 is SGHTA and CDR2 FQGNSA. This CDR3 has 15 residues. CDR3 region: CASSRYGGQGTLHTF. DNA of the CDR3: TGTGCCAGCAGCCGGTATGGGGGACAGGGGACGTTGCACACCTTC.

The chain uses TRBV28 and TRBJ2-5, with 7 bases aligning to TRBD2. The CDR3 is 15 residues long. Germline trimming cut 6 bases from V and 0 bases from J; bases unmatched to any gene: 7. Germline V gene data show CDR1 as MDHEN and CDR2 as SYDVKM. CDR3 nucleotides: TGTGCCAGCAGCTTCTGGGGGGGACACCAAGAGACCCAGTACTTC. Translation gives CASSFWGGHQETQYF.

The V gene is TRBV2, the J gene TRBJ2-7; TRBD1 agrees at 8 bases. Losses at the gene ends were 6 bases for V and 1 base for J; bases not matched to a gene: 11. This CDR3 region has 16 residues. CDR1 and CDR2 from the germline V gene are SNHLY and FYNNEI. CDR3 sequence (DNA): TGTGCCAGCAGAAGAGCCCCAGGGGGCCGGTCCTACGAGCAGTACTTC. It encodes CASRRAPGGRSYEQYF.

As for this clone: Since a much larger clone is just one base distant, this may be a read error. The chain links TRBV27 to TRBJ2-7, with TRBD1 matching over 9 bases. The CDR3 is made up of 15 amino acids. Germline lookup yields CDR1 MNHEY and CDR2 SMNVEV (reference sequence). V shed 6 bases, J shed 5 bases, and the junction held 11 bases outside the gene matches. CDR3 protein: CASSISGTGTHEQYF. Here the CDR3 DNA reads TGTGCCAGCAGCATATCCGGGACAGGGACCCACGAGCAGTACTTC.

V is TRBV4-1 and J is TRBJ2-4; D is ambiguous. This CDR3 is 18 amino acids long. Trimming removed 3 bases from V and 0 bases from J, with 18 bases in between. In germline, CDR1 is MGHRA, CDR2 YSYEKL. CDR3 DNA: TGCGCCAGCAGCCAGTTCCCGCGGACCAACCTAGCCAAAAACATTCAGTACTTC. Its protein product is CASSQFPRTNLAKNIQYF.

V and J are TRBV27 and TRBJ2-5, with TRBD1 matching 10 bases. With V trimmed by 5 bases and J by 5 bases, 11 bases remained unmatched. CDR1 is MNHEY, CDR2 SMNVEV, per germline (reference sequence). The CDR3 extends over 16 amino acids. CDR3 loop: CASSPTRDRGWETQYF. The CDR3 DNA follows: TGTGCCAGCAGTCCCACCCGGGACAGGGGATGGGAGACCCAGTACTTC.

The chain recombines TRBV5-6 with TRBJ2-5, with 10 bases matching TRBD2. The CDR3 totals 16 residues. The ends lost 2 bases at V and 7 bases at J; junction bases unmatched: 11. The germline gives CDR1 SGHDT, CDR2 YYEEEE. DNA for the CDR3: TGTGCCAGCAGCTTCGCTGTAGCGGGAGGTATTGGGACCCAGTACTTC. This gives the protein CASSFAVAGGIGTQYF.

This chain connects TRBV6-5 to TRBJ2-1; D might be TRBD2 (6 bases). This CDR3 region has 13 residues. V lost 8 bases and J lost 5, with 13 bases in between. In germline, CDR1 is MNHEY, CDR2 SVGAGI. CDR3 nucleotides: TGTGCCAGCTCCCGGGAGTCCCACAATGAGCAGTTCTTC. Translation gives CASSRESHNEQFF.